These 18 T cell receptor beta chains originate from one sample sequenced in a study of T cell responses to AZD1222 COVID-19 vaccine (dated by TCRdb to about 2021). Libraries were made using the immunoSEQ multiplex PCR assay. TCRdb retrieved this table from immuneACCESS and kept in-frame rearrangements only. Not all clones are present; in checked studies, unresolved V genes account for under half, and no reason is known for the remainder. This sample gives 200,000 to 250,000 clones in total; roughly 91% of them show up just once. The biggest ten clones account for approximately 1% of the sample. What this sample's time point label stands for: baseline before first vaccination. The intended sense of this specimen's treatment or condition label: meningococcal conjugate vaccine given as trial control. The specimen comprised peripheral blood, sampled on day 0 of MenACWY control vaccination. The receptors come from an adult in good health.

J is TRBJ1-6 and V is TRBV5-1; D possibly corresponds to TRBD1 (6 bases). With 4 bases removed from V and 0 bases from J, the gap between germline ends came to 14 bases. The CDR3 is made up of 17 amino acids. Germline V gene data show CDR1 as SGHRS and CDR2 as YFSETQ. CDR3 protein: CASSPALDSSYNSPLHF. The CDR3 nucleotides read TGCGCCAGCAGCCCTGCTTTGGACAGCTCCTATAATTCACCCCTCCACTTT. Looking up the rest from reference TRBV5-1 and TRBJ1-6 gives the full variable domain: KAGVTQTPRYLIKTRGQQVTLSCSPISGHRSVSWYQQTPGQGLQFLFEYFSETQRNKGNFPGRFSGRQFSNSRSEMNVSTLELGDSALYLCASSPALDSSYNSPLHFGNGTRLTVT.

V is TRBV25-1 and J is TRBJ2-7; D unclear. Looked up from germline, CDR1 is MGHDK and CDR2 is SYGVNS. This CDR3 is 14 amino acids long. The V end was cut by 2 bases, the J end by 0 bases, with 8 bases between. The CDR3 loop is CASSEAGSSYEQYF. As DNA, the CDR3 is TGTGCCAGCAGTGAAGCAGGTAGCTCCTACGAGCAGTACTTC.

The chain uses TRBV10-3 and TRBJ1-1; D is unclear. The V gene's germline CDR1 is ENHRY and CDR2 SYGVKD. This CDR3 is built from 16 residues. V lost 3 bases to trimming and J lost 1 base, with 15 bases between them. The CDR3 reads CAISDGWGARNTEAFF. The CDR3 nucleotides are TGTGCCATCAGTGATGGTTGGGGAGCTAGGAACACTGAAGCTTTCTTT.

The chain links TRBV7-9 to TRBJ2-1; D unclear. The germline CDR1 and CDR2 sequences are SEHNR and FQNEAQ (reference sequence). The V and J ends lost 3 bases and 0 bases respectively, with 6 bases between them. The CDR3 spans 14 residues. Here the CDR3 reads CASSFGGSYNEQFF. As DNA, the CDR3 is TGTGCCAGCAGCTTCGGTGGCTCCTACAATGAGCAGTTCTTC. Full variable domain (outside the CDR3, taken from reference TRBV7-9 and TRBJ2-1): DTGVSQNPRHKITKRGQNVTFRCDPISEHNRLYWYRQTLGQGPEFLTYFQNEAQLEKSRLLSDRFSAERPKGSFSTLEIQRTEQGDSAMYLCASSFGGSYNEQFFGPGTRLTVL.

This clone was seen once. This chain links TRBV9 with TRBJ2-5, with D possibly being TRBD2 (5 bases). This CDR3 has 13 residues. Germline assignment: CDR1 SGDLS and CDR2 YYNGEE. The ends were cut back, 4 bases at V and 4 bases at J, with 11 bases in the middle. CDR3 amino acids: CASSPGESETQYF. The CDR3 bases are TGTGCCAGCAGCCCCGGGGAGTCAGAGACCCAGTACTTC. Looking up the rest from reference TRBV9 and TRBJ2-5 gives the full variable domain: DSGVTQTPKHLITATGQRVTLRCSPRSGDLSVYWYQQSLDQGLQFLIQYYNGEERAKGNILERFSAQQFPDLHSELNLSSLELGDSALYFCASSPGESETQYFGPGTRLLVL.

The V and J genes are TRBV2 and TRBJ1-4; perhaps TRBD1 as D (5 bases). Trimming stripped 4 bases from V and 7 bases from J, with 10 bases between. The length of the CDR3 is 13 residues. Looked up from germline, CDR1 is SNHLY and CDR2 is FYNNEI. Here the CDR3 DNA reads TGTGCCAGCAGTGTACTGGGGCCTGAAAAACTGTTTTTT. Its protein product is CASSVLGPEKLFF.

The V gene is TRBV28, the J gene TRBJ1-2; D is perhaps TRBD1 (5 bases). Trimming took off 2 bases at V and 8 bases at J, with 12 bases between the two ends. Germline V gene lookup returns CDR1 MDHEN and CDR2 SYDVKM. The CDR3 has 13 amino acids. The CDR3 reads CASSLVVGVGYTF. The CDR3 nucleotides are TGTGCCAGCAGTTTAGTAGTGGGGGTAGGCTACACCTTC.

The chain joins TRBV7-9 to TRBJ1-4; 8 nucleotides match TRBD1. The junction had 3 bases not matched to a gene; V was cut back by 6 bases and J by 6 bases. CDR3 length equals 13 residues. CDR1 and CDR2 (germline): SEHNR, FQNEAQ (reference sequence). The CDR3 is CASRETGDEKLFF. The CDR3 region has the DNA TGTGCCAGCAGGGAGACAGGGGATGAAAAACTGTTTTTT. The complete variable domain, with remaining parts taken from reference TRBV7-9 and TRBJ1-4, reads DTGVSQNPRHKITKRGQNVTFRCDPISEHNRLYWYRQTLGQGPEFLTYFQNEAQLEKSRLLSDRFSAERPKGSFSTLEIQRTEQGDSAMYLCASRETGDEKLFFGSGTQLSVL.

The chain uses TRBV2 and TRBJ1-5; the D gene is possibly TRBD1 (5 bases). Germline CDR1 is SNHLY and CDR2 is FYNNEI. The CDR3 sequence is 14 residues long. The ends were cut back, 2 bases at V and 2 bases at J, with 7 bases in the middle. This chain's CDR3 is CASSESRGNQPQHF. CDR3 in DNA: TGTGCCAGCAGTGAATCCAGGGGCAATCAGCCCCAGCATTTT.

The sample holds one count of this clone. This sequence joins TRBV6-5 and TRBJ2-1; D gene unclear. This CDR3 is built from 12 residues. With 0 bases removed from V and 7 bases from J, the gap between germline ends came to 4 bases. Germline V gene sequence: CDR1 MNHEY, CDR2 SVGAGI. The CDR3 loop reads CASSYSGNEQFF. CDR3 DNA: TGTGCCAGCAGTTACTCGGGGAATGAGCAGTTCTTC.

V is TRBV19 and J is TRBJ1-2; a possible D gene is TRBD1 (5 bases). V lost 8 bases to trimming and J lost 1 base, with 17 bases between them. CDR1 and CDR2 from the germline V gene are LNHDA and SQIVND (reference sequence). The CDR3 runs to 15 residues. The CDR3 sequence is CASSPQAAVNYGYTF. The DNA for the CDR3 is TGTGCCAGTTCCCCACAGGCAGCCGTTAACTATGGCTACACCTTC.

This chain links TRBV7-9 with TRBJ1-3; a weak D match, TRBD1 (6 bases). V was shortened by 5 bases and J by 2 bases, with 16 bases between the two germline ends. The germline CDR1 and CDR2 sequences are SEHNR and FQNEAQ (reference sequence). This CDR3 contains 16 residues. Here the CDR3 reads CASSPPGQQAGNTIYF. The DNA for the CDR3 is TGTGCCAGCAGCCCTCCCGGACAGCAGGCTGGAAACACCATATATTTT.

The chain is built from TRBV30 and TRBJ2-7, with 8 bases identical to TRBD2. Trimming removed 5 bases from V and 5 bases from J; junction bases left unmatched: 11. Germline CDR1 is GTSNPN and CDR2 is SVGIG (reference sequence). There are 14 residues in the CDR3. For the CDR3, the DNA is TGTGCCTGGGGAAGACTAGCGCCGAGGGACGAGCAGTACTTC. This sequence encodes CAWGRLAPRDEQYF.

This clone was seen more than once but under ten times. J is TRBJ2-6 and V is TRBV6-6, with 9 nucleotides matching TRBD1. The CDR3 length is 17 residues. CDR1 is MNHNY, CDR2 SVGAGI, per germline (reference sequence). After removal of 5 bases from V and 4 bases from J, the junction contained 9 bases not matched to a gene. This CDR3 reads CASSPQGASLGANVLTF. The CDR3 bases are TGTGCCAGCAGTCCACAGGGGGCTTCACTGGGGGCCAACGTCCTGACTTTC.

The rearrangement links TRBV11-3 to TRBJ2-3; TRBD2 matches 7 bases. This CDR3 spans 15 amino acids. Germline assignment: CDR1 SGHNT and CDR2 YENEEA. V gave up 3 bases and J gave up 2 bases; unmatched junction bases: 5. The CDR3 sequence is CASSLGLLDTDTQYF. For the CDR3, the DNA is TGTGCCAGCAGCTTGGGACTACTGGACACAGATACGCAGTATTTT.

The chain carries TRBV5-6 and TRBJ1-2; 7 nucleotides line up with TRBD1. The germline V gene encodes CDR1 SGHDT and CDR2 YYEEEE. The V gene end was trimmed by 4 bases and the J gene end by 0 bases; junction bases not matched to a gene: 6. The CDR3 sequence is 15 residues long. CDR3 DNA sequence: TGTGCCAGCAGCCGGTCGCAGGGGGCTAACTATGGCTACACCTTC. As protein: CASSRSQGANYGYTF.

This clone was recorded once. The sample carries other DNA sequences with the same CDR3. The chain combines TRBV2 with TRBJ1-2, with D maybe TRBD1 (5 bases). There are 13 residues in the CDR3. Germline assignment: CDR1 SNHLY and CDR2 FYNNEI. Trimming left V 2 bases short and J 8 bases short, with 12 bases between. In nucleotides, the CDR3 is TGTGCCAGCAGTGAATTGCAGGGCGGAGGCTACACCTTC. Its protein is CASSELQGGGYTF.

The J gene is TRBJ1-3, the V gene TRBV30; 8 nucleotides line up with TRBD1. The CDR3 contains 15 residues. The J segment lost 1 base and the V segment lost 2 bases, leaving 4 bases of the junction unmatched. Germline-derived CDR1 and CDR2 are GTSNPN and SVGIG (reference sequence). CDR3 nucleotides: TGTGCCTGGAGTTTAAGGACAGGGTCTGGAAACACCATATATTTT. Its translation: CAWSLRTGSGNTIYF.